The rows below give T cell receptor beta chains drawn from one sample of a study of siplizumab effects on memory and regulatory T cells. TCRdb's table, derived via immunoSEQ multiplex PCR, lists solely in-frame clones and lacks some. The sample includes tens of thousands of clones, roughly 80% seen only once; the top ten take less than 4%. Sequenced: memory CD4+ T cells sorted from blood. These TCRs come from a human donor in good health. Each CDR3 is given with its conserved first and last residue. The D gene is left open where the match is weak. Size tells how often a clone was seen (once, few, many) or the class of an expanded clone, and some rows leave it out.

cdr3_length clone_size j_call d_call v_call cdr3_nt cdr3_aa
15 . TRBJ2-4 . TRBV2 TGTGCCAGCATGAACGAGGGGCGAAGCAAAAACATTCAGTACTTC CASMNEGRSKNIQYF
13 . TRBJ2-2 . TRBV12-5 TGTGCTAGTGGCCCGACCTGGGCCGGGGAGCTGTTTTTT CASGPTWAGELFF
11 . TRBJ2-5 . TRBV7-2 TGTGCCAGCAGCACCCGAGAGACCCAGTACTTC CASSTRETQYF
13 few TRBJ1-5 TRBD1 TRBV29-1 TGCAGCGTTGGCGGACAGGGCAATCAGCCCCAGCATTTT CSVGGQGNQPQHF
12 . TRBJ2-3 . TRBV18 TGTGCCAGCTCACCCGAACACAATACGCAGTATTTT CASSPEHNTQYF
11 . TRBJ2-1 . TRBV2 TGTGCCGGCAACCGATACAATGAGCAGTTCTTC CAGNRYNEQFF
14 . TRBJ1-6 . TRBV2 TGTGCCAGCAGTCCCGGGACAACTAATTCACCCCTCCACTTT CASSPGTTNSPLHF
15 . TRBJ2-1 TRBD2 TRBV7-2 TGTGCCAGCAGCTTCTCGGGGGGGCCTTACAATGAGCAGTTCTTC CASSFSGGPYNEQFF
13 . TRBJ1-1 . TRBV11-3 TGTGCCAGCAGCTTAGTTCCCGGCACTGAAGCTTTCTTT CASSLVPGTEAFF
17 few TRBJ2-7 TRBD1 TRBV18 TGTGCCAGCTCACCAAGACAGGGGTTAGGCTCCTTCGGGGAGCAGTACTTC CASSPRQGLGSFGEQYF
14 . TRBJ2-7 . TRBV7-8 TGTGCCAGCAGCTTGACTGAGGTTTCCTACGAGCAGTACTTC CASSLTEVSYEQYF
15 . TRBJ2-5 . TRBV7-2 TGTGCCAGCAGCTTCGAGTTGGGCACCCAAGAGACCCAGTACTTC CASSFELGTQETQYF
20 . TRBJ1-1 TRBD1 TRBV5-4 TGTGCCAGCAGCTTGGAAGTTCTAAGCCGGGACAGGGTGGGTGTGGGTGAAGCTTTCTTT CASSLEVLSRDRVGVGEAFF
14 . TRBJ2-7 . TRBV5-5 TGTGCCAGCAGCACCTCAGGGGGGCACTACGAGCAGTACTTC CASSTSGGHYEQYF
17 once TRBJ2-1 TRBD2 TRBV5-1 TGCGCCAGCAGCTTGTCTACGGGACTAGCGGGGGGAAGTGAGCAGTTCTTC CASSLSTGLAGGSEQFF
16 . TRBJ1-6 . TRBV14 TGTGCCAGCAGCCTACCCCGCCAAGGGCTCAATTCACCCCTCCACTTT CASSLPRQGLNSPLHF
15 . TRBJ2-3 . TRBV9 TGTGCCAGCAGCGTAGGCGGGACGCCGGGAGATACGCAGTATTTT CASSVGGTPGDTQYF
15 . TRBJ1-6 . TRBV7-9 TGTGCCAGCAGCTGGGGGGACCTAGTCAATTCACCCCTCCACTTT CASSWGDLVNSPLHF
16 once TRBJ2-6 TRBD1 TRBV10-2 TGCGCCAGCAGTGAGGAACAGGGGGTTGGGGCCAACGTCCTGACTTTC CASSEEQGVGANVLTF
17 few TRBJ2-3 TRBD1 TRBV12-5 TGTGCTAGTGGTCAGGTGGACAGGGGGCTTGCGTTGGATACGCAGTATTTT CASGQVDRGLALDTQYF
15 once TRBJ2-7 TRBD2 TRBV19 TGTGCCAGTAGCAGGGAGGGACTAGCGGGAGGGGGGCAGTACTTC CASSREGLAGGGQYF
12 . TRBJ2-5 . TRBV5-1 TGCGCCAGCAGCTTGCAGGGCGAGACCCAGTACTTC CASSLQGETQYF
14 . TRBJ2-1 . TRBV11-1 TGTGCCAGCAGCTTAGCCCGGGATAGAGGTGAGCAGTTCTTC CASSLARDRGEQFF
14 . TRBJ1-2 TRBD1 TRBV10-3 TGTGCCATCAGGACGGGACAGGGAAACTATGGCTACACCTTC CAIRTGQGNYGYTF
18 few TRBJ2-2 TRBD2 TRBV7-8 TGTGCCAGCAGCTTGGTGGCTAGCGGGGGGGCGATGGCCGGGGAGCTGTTTTTT CASSLVASGGAMAGELFF
13 . TRBJ1-1 . TRBV5-1 TGCGCCAGCAGCTCACCGGGAAACACTGAAGCTTTCTTT CASSSPGNTEAFF
16 . TRBJ1-3 . TRBV18 TGTGCCAGCTCACCATACAGGGAGGAAACTGGAAACACCATATATTTT CASSPYREETGNTIYF
13 . TRBJ2-2 . TRBV28 TGTGCCAGCAGCCCTGGAGGGACCGGGGAGCTGTTTTTT CASSPGGTGELFF
13 . TRBJ1-1 . TRBV2 TGTGCCAGCAGCGCAGACAGATCAACTGAAGCTTTCTTT CASSADRSTEAFF
14 . TRBJ2-2 . TRBV7-8 TGTGCCAGCAGCTTAGCTGCGAACACCGGGGAGCTGTTTTTT CASSLAANTGELFF
16 . TRBJ2-6 . TRBV30 TGTGCCTGGAGCCCGAGAGGCCAGGCTGGGGCCAACGTCCTGACTTTC CAWSPRGQAGANVLTF
14 . TRBJ2-2 TRBD2 TRBV19 TGTGCCAGTTCTGCGGGGGGGGCCGTCGGGGAGCTGTTTTTT CASSAGGAVGELFF
14 few TRBJ1-4 . TRBV11-3 TGTGCCAGCGGACCTTCAGGGGCTAATGAAAAACTGTTTTTT CASGPSGANEKLFF
16 . TRBJ1-6 TRBD1 TRBV5-4 TGTGCCAGCAGCTTGGTGGAGGGGGCAGGGGTTTCACCCCTCCACTTT CASSLVEGAGVSPLHF
15 . TRBJ1-2 . TRBV27 TGTGCCAGCAGTTTAACGGGGTTAACGGTCTATGGCTACACCTTC CASSLTGLTVYGYTF
16 once TRBJ2-1 TRBD2 TRBV5-6 TGTGCCAGCAGCTTGGTCCTAGCGGGGGGGTACAATGAGCAGTTCTTC CASSLVLAGGYNEQFF
16 . TRBJ2-7 TRBD2 TRBV6-5 TGTGCCAGCAGTTACGGGGGGGTAGCAGGGACCTACGAGCAGTACTTC CASSYGGVAGTYEQYF
14 . TRBJ2-1 . TRBV6-1 TGTGCCAGCAGCCCGGACTATACAGACAATGAGCAGTTCTTC CASSPDYTDNEQFF
16 . TRBJ2-3 . TRBV9 TGTGCCAGCAGCGCCAAAGGGGCATTCGACACAGATACGCAGTATTTT CASSAKGAFDTDTQYF
13 . TRBJ1-1 TRBD1 TRBV6-5 TGTGCCAGCAGGACAGGGATGGGGTTGAAAGCTTTCTTT CASRTGMGLKAFF